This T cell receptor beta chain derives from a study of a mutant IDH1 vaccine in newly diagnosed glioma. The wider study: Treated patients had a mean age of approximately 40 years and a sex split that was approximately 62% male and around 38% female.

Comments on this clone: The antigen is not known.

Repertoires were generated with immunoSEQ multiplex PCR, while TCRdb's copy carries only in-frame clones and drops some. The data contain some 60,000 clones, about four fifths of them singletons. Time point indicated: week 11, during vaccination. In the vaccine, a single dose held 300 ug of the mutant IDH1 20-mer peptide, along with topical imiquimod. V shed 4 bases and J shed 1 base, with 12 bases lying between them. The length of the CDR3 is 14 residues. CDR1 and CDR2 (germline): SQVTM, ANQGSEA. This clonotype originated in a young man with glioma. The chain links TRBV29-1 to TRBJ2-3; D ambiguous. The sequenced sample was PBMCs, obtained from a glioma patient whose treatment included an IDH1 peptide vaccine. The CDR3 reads CSVVTPPGTDTQYF. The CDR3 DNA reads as TGCAGCGTTGTGACACCTCCGGGCACAGATACGCAGTATTTT.